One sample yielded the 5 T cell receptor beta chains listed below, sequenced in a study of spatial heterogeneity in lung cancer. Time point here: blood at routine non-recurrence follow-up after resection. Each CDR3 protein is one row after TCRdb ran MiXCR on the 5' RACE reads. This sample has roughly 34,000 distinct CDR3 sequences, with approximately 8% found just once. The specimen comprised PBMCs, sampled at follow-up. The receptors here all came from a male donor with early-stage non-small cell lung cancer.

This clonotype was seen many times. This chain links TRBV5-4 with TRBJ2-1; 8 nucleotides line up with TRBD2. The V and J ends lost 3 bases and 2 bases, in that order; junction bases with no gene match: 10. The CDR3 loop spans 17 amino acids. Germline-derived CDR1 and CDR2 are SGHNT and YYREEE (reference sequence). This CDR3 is CASSYDLTSAPYNEQFF. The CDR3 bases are TGTGCCAGCAGCTACGATCTGACTAGCGCACCCTACAATGAGCAGTTCTTC.

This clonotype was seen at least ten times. DNA of the CDR3: TGTGCCAGCACCTACGGGGACAGTACCTACGAGCAGTACTTC. Translated, it gives CASTYGDSTYEQYF. V usage is TRBV6-6 and J usage is TRBJ2-7; 7 bases line up with TRBD1. The CDR3 totals 14 residues. J was trimmed by 2 bases and V by 7 bases; bases with no gene match: 8. Per the germline V gene, CDR1 is MNHNY and CDR2 is SVGAGI (reference sequence).

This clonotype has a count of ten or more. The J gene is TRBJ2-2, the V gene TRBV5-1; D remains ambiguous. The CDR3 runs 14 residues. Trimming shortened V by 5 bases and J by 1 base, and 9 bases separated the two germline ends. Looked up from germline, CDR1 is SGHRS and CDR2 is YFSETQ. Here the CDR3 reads CASRSRVNTGELFF. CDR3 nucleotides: TGCGCCAGCAGGTCCAGAGTGAACACCGGGGAGCTGTTTTTT. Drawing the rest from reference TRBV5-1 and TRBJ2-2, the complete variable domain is KAGVTQTPRYLIKTRGQQVTLSCSPISGHRSVSWYQQTPGQGLQFLFEYFSETQRNKGNFPGRFSGRQFSNSRSEMNVSTLELGDSALYLCASRSRVNTGELFFGEGSRLTVL.

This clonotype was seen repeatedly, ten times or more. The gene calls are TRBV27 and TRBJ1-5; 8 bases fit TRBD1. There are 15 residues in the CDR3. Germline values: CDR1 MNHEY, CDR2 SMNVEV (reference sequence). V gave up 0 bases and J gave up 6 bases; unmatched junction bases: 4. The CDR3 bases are TGTGCCAGCAGTTTATCCAGGGGGCTAGGTCAGCCCCAGCATTTT. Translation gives CASSLSRGLGQPQHF.

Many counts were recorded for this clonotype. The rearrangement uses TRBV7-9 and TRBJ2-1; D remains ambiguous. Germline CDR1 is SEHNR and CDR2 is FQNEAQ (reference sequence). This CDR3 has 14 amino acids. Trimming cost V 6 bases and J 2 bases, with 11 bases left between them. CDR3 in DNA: TGTGCCAGCAGTTCCGACATTACCTACAATGAGCAGTTCTTC. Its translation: CASSSDITYNEQFF.